This TCR beta chain was recovered during a study of cytomegalovirus exposure and HLA in healthy donors. Study findings and constraints: One later analysis, an examination of the 120 validation repertoires, found that first-cohort TCR clusters tended to co-occur in them. A few CMV-associated chains were confirmed in vitro to be specific for CMV antigens. It was reported that the classifier diagnosed cytomegalovirus status with high specificity and sensitivity in both the original and validation cohorts.

About this clone itself: No antigen is known for it.

Among the roughly 120 subjects of the validation cohort, separate from the approximately 700-subject first cohort, were the donors. TCRdb's copy holds only in-frame clones and misses some; the assay was immunoSEQ multiplex PCR. The sample records over 85,000 clones, around 90% being singletons. This TCR derives from a woman aged 18-35 years in good health and CMV-seronegative. The sample was PBMCs.

The CDR3 DNA follows: TGCGCCACCTCGGGAGGTGGCACTGAAGCTTTCTTT. Its translation is CATSGGGTEAFF. The chain combines TRBV10-2 with TRBJ1-1; D gene unclear. Trimming left V 10 bases short and J 4 bases short, with 13 bases between. The CDR3 extends over 12 amino acids. CDR1 and CDR2 (germline): WSHSY, SAAADI.